The 8 T cell receptor beta chains below come from one sample, sequenced in a study of cytomegalovirus exposure and HLA in healthy donors. The PCR ran on 60 Vbeta and 13 Jbeta primers. Clones were read by immunoSEQ multiplex PCR, and TCRdb kept only the in-frame ones, dropping some. The table includes approximately 150,000 clones, roughly three quarters detected once. Material: PBMCs. All receptors come from a man aged 55 to 70 in good health and CMV-seronegative.

V gene TRBV9 combines with J gene TRBJ1-2; D uncertain. V was clipped by 6 bases and J by 2 bases, with 11 bases between them. The CDR3 is made up of 13 amino acids. Germline V lookup: CDR1 SGDLS, CDR2 YYNGEE. CDR3 nucleotides: TGTGCCAGCAACAAGGAGGGAAACTATGGCTACACCTTC. Its protein product is CASNKEGNYGYTF.

The gene calls are TRBV29-1 and TRBJ2-5; weak D call: TRBD2 (6 bases). The ends were cut back, 6 bases at V and 0 bases at J, with 17 bases in the middle. The CDR3 has 15 residues. The germline CDR1 and CDR2 sequences are SQVTM and ANQGSEA. The CDR3 here is CSVPPRGAYQETQYF. The DNA for the CDR3 is TGCAGCGTCCCCCCCCGCGGGGCTTACCAAGAGACCCAGTACTTC.

This chain links TRBV5-1 with TRBJ1-1; tentative D call: TRBD1 (6 bases). Deletions cut 4 bases from V and 0 bases from J, with 10 bases between. CDR3 length equals 14 residues. Germline loops: CDR1 SGHRS, CDR2 YFSETQ. The CDR3 coding sequence is TGCGCCAGCAGCCAGGACAGCTTGAACACTGAAGCTTTCTTT. It encodes CASSQDSLNTEAFF.

The chain combines TRBV7-3 with TRBJ2-2; 11 nucleotides align to TRBD1. There are 15 residues in the CDR3. J lost 11 bases, V lost 4 bases, and 9 bases had no gene match. Looked up from germline, CDR1 is SGHTA and CDR2 is FQGTGA. This chain's CDR3 is CASSYHGQGAGELFF. DNA for the CDR3: TGTGCCAGCAGCTACCACGGACAGGGGGCAGGAGAGCTGTTTTTT.

This chain connects TRBV30 to TRBJ2-5; perhaps TRBD2 as D (7 bases). CDR1 and CDR2 from the germline V gene are GTSNPN and SVGIG (reference sequence). Trimming stripped 1 base from V and 5 bases from J, with 11 bases between. CDR3 length: 13 amino acids. CDR3 protein: CAWSGTRGETQYF. CDR3 nucleotides: TGTGCCTGGAGTGGGACTAGGGGGGAGACCCAGTACTTC.

Remarks on this clone: One end of the junction varies from germline; a read error may be responsible. The chain combines TRBV7-7 with TRBJ2-1; D perhaps matches TRBD2 (5 bases). The CDR3 sequence is 15 residues long. Germline CDR1 SSHAT, CDR2 FNYEAQ (reference sequence). CDR3 residues: CASSLSSGSYNEQFF. The CDR3 DNA reads as TGTGCTAGCAGCTTATCCAGCGGTTCCTACAATGAGCAGTTCTTC.

The chain combines TRBV15 with TRBJ1-2; D call uncertain. Germline V gene sequence: CDR1 LNHNV, CDR2 YYDKDF (reference sequence). The CDR3 length is 13 residues. Trimming removed 2 bases from V and 4 bases from J, with 8 bases in between. CDR3 in DNA: TGTGCCACCAGCAGACTTCTCCCCTATGGCTACACCTTC. This translates into CATSRLLPYGYTF.

There are a few counts of this clone. This chain connects TRBV28 to TRBJ1-4, with 7 nucleotides matching TRBD1. CDR3 length: 14 residues. V lost 3 bases to trimming and J lost 8 bases; unmatched junction nucleotides: 6. Looked up from germline, CDR1 is MDHEN and CDR2 is SYDVKM. The DNA of the CDR3 is TGTGCCAGCAGTTTGAGGGACAGCCAAGAAAAACTGTTTTTT. It codes for CASSLRDSQEKLFF.